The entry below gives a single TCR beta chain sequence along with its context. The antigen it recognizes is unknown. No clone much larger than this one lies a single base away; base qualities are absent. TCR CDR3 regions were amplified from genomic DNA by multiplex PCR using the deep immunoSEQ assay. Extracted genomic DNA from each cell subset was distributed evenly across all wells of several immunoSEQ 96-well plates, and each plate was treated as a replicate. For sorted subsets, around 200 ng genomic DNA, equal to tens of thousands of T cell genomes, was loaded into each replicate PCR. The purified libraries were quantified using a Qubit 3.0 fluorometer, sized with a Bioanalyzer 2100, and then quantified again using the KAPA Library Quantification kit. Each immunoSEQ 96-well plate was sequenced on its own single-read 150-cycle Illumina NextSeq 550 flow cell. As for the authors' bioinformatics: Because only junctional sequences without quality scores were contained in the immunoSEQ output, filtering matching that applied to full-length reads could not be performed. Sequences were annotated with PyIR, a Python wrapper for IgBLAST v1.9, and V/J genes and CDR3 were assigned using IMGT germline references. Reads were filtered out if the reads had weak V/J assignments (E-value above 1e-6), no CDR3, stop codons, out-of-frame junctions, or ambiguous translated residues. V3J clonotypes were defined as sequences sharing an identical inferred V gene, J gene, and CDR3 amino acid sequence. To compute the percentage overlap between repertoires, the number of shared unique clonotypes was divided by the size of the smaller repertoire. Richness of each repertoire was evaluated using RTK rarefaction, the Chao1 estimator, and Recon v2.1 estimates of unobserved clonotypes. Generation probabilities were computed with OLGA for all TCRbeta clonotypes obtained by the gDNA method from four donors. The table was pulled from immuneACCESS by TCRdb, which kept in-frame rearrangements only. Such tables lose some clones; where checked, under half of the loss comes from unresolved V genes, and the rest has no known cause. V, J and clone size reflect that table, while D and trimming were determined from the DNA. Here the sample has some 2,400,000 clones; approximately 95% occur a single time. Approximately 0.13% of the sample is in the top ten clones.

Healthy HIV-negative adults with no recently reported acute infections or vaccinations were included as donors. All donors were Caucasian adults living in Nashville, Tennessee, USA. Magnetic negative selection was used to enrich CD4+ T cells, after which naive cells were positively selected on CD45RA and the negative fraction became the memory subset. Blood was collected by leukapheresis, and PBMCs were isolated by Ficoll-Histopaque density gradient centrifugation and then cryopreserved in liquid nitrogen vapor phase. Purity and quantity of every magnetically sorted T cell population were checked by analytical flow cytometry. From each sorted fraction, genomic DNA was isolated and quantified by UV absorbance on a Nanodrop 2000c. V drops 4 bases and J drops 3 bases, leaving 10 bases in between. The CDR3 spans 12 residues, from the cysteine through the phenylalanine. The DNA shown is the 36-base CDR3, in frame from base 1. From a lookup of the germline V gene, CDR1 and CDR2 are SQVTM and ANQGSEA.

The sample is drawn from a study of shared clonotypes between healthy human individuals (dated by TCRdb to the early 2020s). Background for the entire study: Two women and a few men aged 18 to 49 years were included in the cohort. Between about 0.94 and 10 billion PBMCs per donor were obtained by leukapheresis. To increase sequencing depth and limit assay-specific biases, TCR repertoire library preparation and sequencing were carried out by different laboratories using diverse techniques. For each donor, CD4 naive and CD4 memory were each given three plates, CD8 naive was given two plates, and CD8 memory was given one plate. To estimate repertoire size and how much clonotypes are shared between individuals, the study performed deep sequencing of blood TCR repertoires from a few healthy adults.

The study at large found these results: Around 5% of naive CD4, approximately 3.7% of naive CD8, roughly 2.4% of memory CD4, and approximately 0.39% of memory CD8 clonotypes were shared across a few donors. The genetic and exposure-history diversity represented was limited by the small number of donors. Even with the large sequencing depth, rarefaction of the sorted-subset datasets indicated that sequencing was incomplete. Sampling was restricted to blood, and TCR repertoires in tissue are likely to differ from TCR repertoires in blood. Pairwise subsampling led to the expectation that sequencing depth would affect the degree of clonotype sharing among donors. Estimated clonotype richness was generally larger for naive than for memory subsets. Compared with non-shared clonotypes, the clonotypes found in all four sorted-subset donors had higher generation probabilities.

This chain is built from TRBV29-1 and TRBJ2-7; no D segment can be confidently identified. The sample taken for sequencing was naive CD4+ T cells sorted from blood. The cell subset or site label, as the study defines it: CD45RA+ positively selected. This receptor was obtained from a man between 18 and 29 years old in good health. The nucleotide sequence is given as TGCAGCGTTGGAACATCCTACTACGAGCAGTACTTC. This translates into CSVGTSYYEQYF.